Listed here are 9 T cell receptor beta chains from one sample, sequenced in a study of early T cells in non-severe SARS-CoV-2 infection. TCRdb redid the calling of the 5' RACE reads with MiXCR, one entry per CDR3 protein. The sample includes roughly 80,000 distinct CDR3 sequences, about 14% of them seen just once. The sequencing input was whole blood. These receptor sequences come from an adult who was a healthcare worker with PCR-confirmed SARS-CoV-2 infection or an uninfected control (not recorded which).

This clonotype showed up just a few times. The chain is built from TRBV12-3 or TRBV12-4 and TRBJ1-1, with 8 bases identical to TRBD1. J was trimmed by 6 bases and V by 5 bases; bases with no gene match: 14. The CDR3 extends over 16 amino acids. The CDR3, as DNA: TGTGCCAGCAGTCCCTATATGGGACAGGCCGAAGCTGAAGCTTTCTTT. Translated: CASSPYMGQAEAEAFF.

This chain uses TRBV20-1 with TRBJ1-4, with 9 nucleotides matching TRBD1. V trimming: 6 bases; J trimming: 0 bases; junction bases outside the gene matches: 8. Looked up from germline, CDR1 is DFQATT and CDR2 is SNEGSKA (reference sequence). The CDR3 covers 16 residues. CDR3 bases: TGCAGTGCCACCACAGGGGGCTTTGCAACTAATGAAAAACTGTTTTTT. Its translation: CSATTGGFATNEKLFF.

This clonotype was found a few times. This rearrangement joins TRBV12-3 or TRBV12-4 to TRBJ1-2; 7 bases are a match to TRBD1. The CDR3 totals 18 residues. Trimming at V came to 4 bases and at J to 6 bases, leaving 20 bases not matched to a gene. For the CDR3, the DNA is TGTGCCAGCAGTTACAGCGGCACCGGCGCAGGGGGGCTGGATGGCTACACCTTC. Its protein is CASSYSGTGAGGLDGYTF.

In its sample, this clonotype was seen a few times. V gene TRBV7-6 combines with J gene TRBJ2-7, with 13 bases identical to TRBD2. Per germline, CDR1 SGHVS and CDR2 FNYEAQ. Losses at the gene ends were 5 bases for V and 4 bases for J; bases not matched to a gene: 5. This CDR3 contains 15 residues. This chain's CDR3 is CASSQGLAGEYEQYF. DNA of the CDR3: TGTGCCAGCAGCCAAGGACTAGCGGGAGAATACGAGCAGTACTTC.

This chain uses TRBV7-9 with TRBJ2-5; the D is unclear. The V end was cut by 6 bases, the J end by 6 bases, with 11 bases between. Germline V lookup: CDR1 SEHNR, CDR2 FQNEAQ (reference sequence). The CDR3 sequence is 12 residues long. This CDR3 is CASSPGGKTQYF. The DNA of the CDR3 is TGTGCCAGCAGTCCGGGTGGAAAGACCCAGTACTTC. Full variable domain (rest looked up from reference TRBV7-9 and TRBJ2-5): DTGVSQNPRHKITKRGQNVTFRCDPISEHNRLYWYRQTLGQGPEFLTYFQNEAQLEKSRLLSDRFSAERPKGSFSTLEIQRTEQGDSAMYLCASSPGGKTQYFGPGTRLLVL.

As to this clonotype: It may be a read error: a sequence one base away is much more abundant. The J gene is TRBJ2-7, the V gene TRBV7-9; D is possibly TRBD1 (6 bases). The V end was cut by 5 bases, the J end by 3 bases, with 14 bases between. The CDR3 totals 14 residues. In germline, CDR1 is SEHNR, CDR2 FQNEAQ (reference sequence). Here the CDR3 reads CASSPTGSVYEQYF. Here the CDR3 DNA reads TGTGCCAGCAGCCCCACAGGGAGCGTCTACGAGCAGTACTTC.

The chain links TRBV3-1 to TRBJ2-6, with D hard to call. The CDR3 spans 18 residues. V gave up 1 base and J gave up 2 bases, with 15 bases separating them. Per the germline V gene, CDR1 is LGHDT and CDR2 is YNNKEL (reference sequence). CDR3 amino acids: CASSQGLVPAPGANVLTF. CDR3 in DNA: TGTGCCAGCAGCCAAGGATTGGTGCCGGCTCCTGGGGCCAACGTCCTGACTTTC.

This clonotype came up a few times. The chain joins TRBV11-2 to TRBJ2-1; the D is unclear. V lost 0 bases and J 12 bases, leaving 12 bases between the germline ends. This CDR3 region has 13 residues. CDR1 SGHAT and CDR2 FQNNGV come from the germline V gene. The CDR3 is CASSLDEAAWQFF. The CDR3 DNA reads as TGTGCCAGCAGCTTAGATGAGGCCGCGTGGCAGTTCTTC.

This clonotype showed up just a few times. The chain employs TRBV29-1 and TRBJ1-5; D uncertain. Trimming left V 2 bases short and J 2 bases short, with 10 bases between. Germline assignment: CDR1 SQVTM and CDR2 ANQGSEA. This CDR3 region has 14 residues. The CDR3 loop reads CSVEKGSRNQPQHF. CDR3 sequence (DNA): TGCAGCGTTGAAAAAGGATCCCGCAATCAGCCCCAGCATTTT.